The rows below give T cell receptor beta chains drawn from one sample of a study of OX40 agonist ivuxolimab in advanced cancers. Libraries were prepared by immunoSEQ multiplex PCR; TCRdb keeps only in-frame clonotypes and omits some of them. The profile covers 70,000 to 80,000 clones, with 80% to 95% appearing a single time and less than 0.55% taken by the ten largest. Source: CD4+ or CD8+ T cells sorted from blood, taken in a trial of the OX40 agonist ivuxolimab. The receptors come from an adult with an advanced solid tumor such as melanoma, head and neck, liver or kidney cancer. CDR3s include the opening cysteine and the closing phenylalanine or tryptophan. A D gene is named only where the DNA matches it firmly. Clone size is given for some rows only: seen once, a few or many times, or a class if the clone is expanded.

v_call: TRBV7-2; clone_size: NA; cdr3_length: 12; j_call: TRBJ2-7; d_call: NA; cdr3_nt: TGTGCCAGCAGTATTATCTCCTACGAGCAGTACTTC; cdr3_aa: CASSIISYEQYF
v_call: TRBV19; clone_size: NA; cdr3_length: 14; j_call: TRBJ1-4; d_call: NA; cdr3_nt: TGTGCCAGTAGTATTTTAGGCTCTGGTGAAAAACTGTTTTTT; cdr3_aa: CASSILGSGEKLFF
v_call: TRBV10-3; clone_size: NA; cdr3_length: 14; j_call: TRBJ2-3; d_call: NA; cdr3_nt: TGTGCCATCAGTGATCACAGAAGCACAGATACGCAGTATTTT; cdr3_aa: CAISDHRSTDTQYF
v_call: TRBV27; clone_size: NA; cdr3_length: 14; j_call: TRBJ1-5; d_call: TRBD1; cdr3_nt: TGTGCCAGCAGTTTGACAGGGGGGCGTCAGCCCCAGCATTTT; cdr3_aa: CASSLTGGRQPQHF
v_call: TRBV29-1; clone_size: NA; cdr3_length: 12; j_call: TRBJ2-7; d_call: TRBD1; cdr3_nt: TGCAGCGTCGGGACAGGGATAGGCGAGCAGTACTTC; cdr3_aa: CSVGTGIGEQYF
v_call: TRBV10-3; clone_size: NA; cdr3_length: 17; j_call: TRBJ2-2; d_call: TRBD2; cdr3_nt: TGTGCCATCAGTAAGGGACTAGCGGGAGGTGGTGGCGGGGAGCTGTTTTTT; cdr3_aa: CAISKGLAGGGGGELFF
v_call: TRBV11-2; clone_size: NA; cdr3_length: 13; j_call: TRBJ2-7; d_call: TRBD2; cdr3_nt: TGTGCCAGCAGCAAGGGACTAGTCTACGAGCAGTACTTC; cdr3_aa: CASSKGLVYEQYF
v_call: TRBV11-2; clone_size: NA; cdr3_length: 15; j_call: TRBJ2-7; d_call: TRBD2; cdr3_nt: TGTGCCAGCAGCCCAGGACTAGCGGGAGGATACGAGCAGTACTTC; cdr3_aa: CASSPGLAGGYEQYF
v_call: TRBV28; clone_size: NA; cdr3_length: 14; j_call: TRBJ1-2; d_call: TRBD1; cdr3_nt: TGTGCCAGCAGTACACAGGGGGCAGGGTATGGCTACACCTTC; cdr3_aa: CASSTQGAGYGYTF
v_call: TRBV13; clone_size: NA; cdr3_length: 18; j_call: TRBJ2-2; d_call: TRBD2; cdr3_nt: TGTGCCAGCAGCTTAGATACGGCGGGAGGGCCGTTAACCGGGGAGCTGTTTTTT; cdr3_aa: CASSLDTAGGPLTGELFF
v_call: TRBV30; clone_size: NA; cdr3_length: 13; j_call: TRBJ1-2; d_call: NA; cdr3_nt: TGTGCCTGGAGTCCGGCAGGAAACTATGGCTACACCTTC; cdr3_aa: CAWSPAGNYGYTF
v_call: TRBV5-6; clone_size: NA; cdr3_length: 17; j_call: TRBJ2-2; d_call: NA; cdr3_nt: TGTGCCAGCAGCAAATGGTCTGGAAGAACGAACACCGGGGAGCTGTTTTTT; cdr3_aa: CASSKWSGRTNTGELFF
v_call: TRBV15; clone_size: NA; cdr3_length: 14; j_call: TRBJ2-7; d_call: TRBD2; cdr3_nt: TGTGCCACCAGCAGAGGGGGACTAGCGGGCGAGCAGTACTTC; cdr3_aa: CATSRGGLAGEQYF
v_call: TRBV5-1; clone_size: NA; cdr3_length: 14; j_call: TRBJ2-5; d_call: NA; cdr3_nt: TGCGCCAGCAGCTTAGTCGGAGGGAAAGAGACCCAGTACTTC; cdr3_aa: CASSLVGGKETQYF
v_call: TRBV10-3; clone_size: NA; cdr3_length: 13; j_call: TRBJ2-7; d_call: TRBD1; cdr3_nt: TGTGCCATCACTGATGGGGACAGGGTAAAGCAGTACTTC; cdr3_aa: CAITDGDRVKQYF
v_call: TRBV15; clone_size: NA; cdr3_length: 14; j_call: TRBJ1-2; d_call: TRBD1; cdr3_nt: TGTGCCACCAGCGGGGGGACAGGGGGATATGGCTACACCTTC; cdr3_aa: CATSGGTGGYGYTF
v_call: TRBV7-9; clone_size: NA; cdr3_length: 15; j_call: TRBJ2-2; d_call: NA; cdr3_nt: TGTGCCAGCAGCTTAGGCCCAGGGGTACCCGGGGAGCTGTTTTTT; cdr3_aa: CASSLGPGVPGELFF
v_call: TRBV18; clone_size: NA; cdr3_length: 17; j_call: TRBJ1-5; d_call: NA; cdr3_nt: TGTGCCAGCTCACCCCGGGTCGGGGACTATAGCAATCAGCCCCAGCATTTT; cdr3_aa: CASSPRVGDYSNQPQHF
v_call: TRBV29-1; clone_size: NA; cdr3_length: 14; j_call: TRBJ2-1; d_call: TRBD2; cdr3_nt: TGCAGCGTTCTGGGACCATCGGGAGGGAATGAGCAGTTCTTC; cdr3_aa: CSVLGPSGGNEQFF
v_call: TRBV27; clone_size: NA; cdr3_length: 12; j_call: TRBJ1-2; d_call: TRBD1; cdr3_nt: TGTGCCAGCAGTTTAAGGGGGCTTGGCTACACCTTC; cdr3_aa: CASSLRGLGYTF
v_call: TRBV11-3; clone_size: once; cdr3_length: 18; j_call: TRBJ2-1; d_call: TRBD2; cdr3_nt: TGTGCCAGCAGCTTAGATGGGGGCGGGAGGGCCCTCTACAATGAGCAGTTCTTC; cdr3_aa: CASSLDGGGRALYNEQFF
v_call: TRBV29-1; clone_size: NA; cdr3_length: 13; j_call: TRBJ2-2; d_call: NA; cdr3_nt: TGCAGCGTTGAGACAGCCAAGGCCGGGGAGCTGTTTTTT; cdr3_aa: CSVETAKAGELFF
v_call: TRBV7-9; clone_size: NA; cdr3_length: 13; j_call: TRBJ1-1; d_call: NA; cdr3_nt: TGTGCCAGCAGCTTAGACGTAAGCACTGAAGCTTTCTTT; cdr3_aa: CASSLDVSTEAFF
v_call: TRBV6-1; clone_size: NA; cdr3_length: 14; j_call: TRBJ1-5; d_call: TRBD1; cdr3_nt: TGTGCCAGCACACTCGACAGGGTAGGGCAGCCCCAGCATTTT; cdr3_aa: CASTLDRVGQPQHF
v_call: TRBV5-3; clone_size: NA; cdr3_length: 16; j_call: TRBJ2-3; d_call: NA; cdr3_nt: TGTGCCAGAAGCTTCGCACGGAGAAGTAGCACAGATACGCAGTATTTT; cdr3_aa: CARSFARRSSTDTQYF
v_call: TRBV5-1; clone_size: NA; cdr3_length: 13; j_call: TRBJ1-5; d_call: NA; cdr3_nt: TGCGCCAGCAGGATGGAGTTCAATCAGCCCCAGCATTTT; cdr3_aa: CASRMEFNQPQHF
v_call: TRBV27; clone_size: NA; cdr3_length: 14; j_call: TRBJ2-5; d_call: NA; cdr3_nt: TGTGCCAGCAGTTCGGGTCCACTGGGAGAGACCCAGTACTTC; cdr3_aa: CASSSGPLGETQYF
v_call: TRBV9; clone_size: NA; cdr3_length: 15; j_call: TRBJ2-7; d_call: TRBD2; cdr3_nt: TGTGCCAGCAGCGGGGGACTAGCGGGATACTACGAGCAGTACTTC; cdr3_aa: CASSGGLAGYYEQYF
v_call: TRBV21-1; clone_size: NA; cdr3_length: 14; j_call: TRBJ2-7; d_call: NA; cdr3_nt: TGTGCCAGCAGCCCCCTTATCGGGCCCCACGAGCAGTACTTC; cdr3_aa: CASSPLIGPHEQYF
v_call: TRBV30; clone_size: NA; cdr3_length: 13; j_call: TRBJ1-2; d_call: NA; cdr3_nt: TGTGCCTGGAAGTCTCCAGGGAACTATGGCTACACCTTC; cdr3_aa: CAWKSPGNYGYTF
v_call: TRBV20-1; clone_size: NA; cdr3_length: 11; j_call: TRBJ2-1; d_call: NA; cdr3_nt: TGCAGTGCTTCTCCTGGACAGGAGCAGTTCTTC; cdr3_aa: CSASPGQEQFF
v_call: TRBV7-2; clone_size: once; cdr3_length: 15; j_call: TRBJ2-3; d_call: NA; cdr3_nt: TGTGCCAGCAGTCTCGGACCGAGGGGTACAGATACGCAGTATTTT; cdr3_aa: CASSLGPRGTDTQYF
v_call: TRBV6-5; clone_size: NA; cdr3_length: 13; j_call: TRBJ2-7; d_call: NA; cdr3_nt: TGTGCCAGCAGAACCGGACAGTTCTACGAGCAGTACTTC; cdr3_aa: CASRTGQFYEQYF
v_call: TRBV30; clone_size: NA; cdr3_length: 17; j_call: TRBJ2-2; d_call: NA; cdr3_nt: TGTGCCTGGAGAAGGGGCTTCGACCTAACGCTCACCGGGGAGCTGTTTTTT; cdr3_aa: CAWRRGFDLTLTGELFF